The entry below gives a single TCR beta chain sequence along with its context. These data originate in a study of identifying expanded T cells in peripheral blood. The table came from immunoSEQ multiplex PCR; TCRdb's copy has only in-frame clones and leaves some out. Of just under 65,000 clones in the sample, more than 70% were seen once. The sequenced sample consisted of blood. The receptor was derived from a person between 18 and 75 years old in good health.

The CDR3 DNA reads TGTGCCTGGAATTCACTCGGACAGGGGATTGGTGGCTACACCTTC. This translates into CAWNSLGQGIGGYTF. The chain couples TRBV30 to TRBJ1-2, with 9 bases aligning to TRBD1. This CDR3 is 15 amino acids long. V shed 4 bases, J shed 7 bases, and the junction held 13 bases outside the gene matches. Germline V CDR1 and CDR2: GTSNPN, SVGIG (reference sequence).